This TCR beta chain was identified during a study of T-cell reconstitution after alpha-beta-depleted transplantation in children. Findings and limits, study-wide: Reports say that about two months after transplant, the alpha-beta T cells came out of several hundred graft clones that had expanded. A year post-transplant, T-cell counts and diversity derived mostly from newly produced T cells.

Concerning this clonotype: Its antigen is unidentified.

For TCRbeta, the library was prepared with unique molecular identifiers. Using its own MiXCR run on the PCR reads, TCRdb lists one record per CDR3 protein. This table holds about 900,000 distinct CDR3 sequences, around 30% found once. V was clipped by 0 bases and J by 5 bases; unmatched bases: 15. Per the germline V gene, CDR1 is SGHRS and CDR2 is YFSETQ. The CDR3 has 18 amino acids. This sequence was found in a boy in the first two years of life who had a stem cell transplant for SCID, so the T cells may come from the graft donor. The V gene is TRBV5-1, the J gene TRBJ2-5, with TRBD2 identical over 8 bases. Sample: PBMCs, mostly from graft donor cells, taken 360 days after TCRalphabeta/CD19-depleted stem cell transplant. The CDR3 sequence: CASSLGGLIAGSHETQYF. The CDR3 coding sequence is TGCGCCAGCAGCTTGGGGGGCCTAATAGCGGGGAGTCATGAGACCCAGTACTTC.